What follows describes a single T cell receptor beta chain. Its cognate antigen is unknown. The germline V gene encodes CDR1 KGHSH and CDR2 LQKENI. The CDR3 runs to 16 residues. Trimming stripped 3 bases from V and 1 base from J, with 14 bases between. The entry originates in a study of PD-1 blockade in classical Hodgkin lymphoma. General study findings and limits: Nothing has yet pinned down what causes the repertoire differences, possibly disease activity or prior therapy. Reports indicated that newly diagnosed patients had lower baseline TCR diversity than healthy donors did.

TCRdb's copy holds only in-frame clones and misses some; the assay was immunoSEQ multiplex PCR. The top ten hold about 3.8% of the sample, which has about 30,000 clones, 91% seen once. The time point here: newly diagnosed, previously untreated cHL patient sample. What served as comparison were PBMCs in newly diagnosed, untreated classical Hodgkin lymphoma. The chain couples TRBV18 to TRBJ2-3, with D tentatively TRBD1 or TRBD2 (5 bases each). Input material: peripheral blood mononuclear cells (PBMCs). The clonotype was recovered from a human donor with classical Hodgkin lymphoma. CDR3 nucleotides: TGTGCCAGCTCACCTCAAGGGCAGGGAGGCACAGATACGCAGTATTTT. Translated: CASSPQGQGGTDTQYF.